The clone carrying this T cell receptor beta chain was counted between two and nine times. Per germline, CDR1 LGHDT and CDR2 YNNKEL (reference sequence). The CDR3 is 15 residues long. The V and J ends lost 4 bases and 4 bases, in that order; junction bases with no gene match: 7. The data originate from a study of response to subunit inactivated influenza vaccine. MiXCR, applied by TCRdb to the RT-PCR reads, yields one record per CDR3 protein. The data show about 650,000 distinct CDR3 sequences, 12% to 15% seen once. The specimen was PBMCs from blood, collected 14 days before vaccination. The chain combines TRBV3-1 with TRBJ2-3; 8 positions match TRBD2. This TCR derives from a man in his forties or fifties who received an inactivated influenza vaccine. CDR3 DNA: TGTGCCAGCAGCCCCACCCAGACTAGCGCAGATACGCAGTATTTT. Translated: CASSPTQTSADTQYF.